The following is a T cell receptor beta chain sequence with its context. The data were taken from a study of cytomegalovirus exposure and HLA in healthy donors. Sequencing used immunoSEQ multiplex PCR; TCRdb keeps in-frame clones, though not all of them. The sample shows roughly 130,000 clones, nearly 90% of them seen only once. Germline V gives CDR1 KGHSH, CDR2 LQKENI. The CDR3 loop spans 14 amino acids. V lost 3 bases, J lost 2 bases, and 4 bases stayed unmatched. The sample taken for sequencing was PBMCs. The rearrangement uses TRBV18 and TRBJ2-7, with 7 nucleotides matching TRBD1. The sequence was collected from a man aged 25-45 years in good health and CMV-seronegative. The DNA of the CDR3 is TGTGCCAGCTCACCGCCCGGGACAGCCTACGAGCAGTACTTC. It is translated as CASSPPGTAYEQYF.